This T cell receptor beta chain was sequenced during a study of blood T cells in healthy people across ages. Points from the study as a whole: Unsorted PBMC material precluded a definitive naive versus antigen-experienced comparison.

Healthy Caucasians from Russia aged about 6 to 100 served as donors. Per germline, CDR1 MNHNS and CDR2 SASEGT. Unmatched junction bases numbered 8, after V lost 2 bases and J lost 9 bases. This CDR3 is built from 14 residues. Together with a sample-barcoded 5' primer, a J-beta primer mix was included in a second PCR lasting about 6 to 11 cycles. Researchers report that a template-switch adaptor with 12 random nucleotides tagged each cDNA molecule. TCRdb reprocessed the 5' RACE reads via MiXCR and lists one record per CDR3 protein. This table holds 800,000 to 950,000 distinct CDR3 sequences, under 50% found once. A remark on this clonotype: No antigen is known for it.

Sequenced material: blood. This chain uses TRBV6-1 with TRBJ2-3; 7 bases align to TRBD1. This clonotype originated in a man younger than 40 in good health. The CDR3 loop is CASSEFGTADTQYF. CDR3 nucleotide sequence: TGTGCCAGCAGTGAATTTGGGACAGCGGACACGCAGTATTTT.